Listed below are T cell receptor beta chains from one sample, sequenced in a study of T cell responses to AZD1222 COVID-19 vaccine. The protocol was immunoSEQ multiplex PCR, while the TCRdb copy is restricted to in-frame clones and leaves out a portion. This table holds 150,000 or so clones, around 93% found once. Specimen: peripheral blood, collected on day 0 of AZD1222 vaccination. The receptors come from an adult in good health. The CDR3 runs from the conserved cysteine through the conserved F or W. Each record gives: V gene, D gene, J gene, clone size, CDR3 DNA, CDR3 protein. The D gene is left open where the match is weak. Clone size appears in some rows only: once, few, many, or a class for an expanded clone.

TRBV9	TRBD2	TRBJ2-2	NA	TGTGCCAGCAGCGTAGGCCTAGCGGGAGAGGGGGAGCTGTTTTTT	CASSVGLAGEGELFF
TRBV27	TRBD2	TRBJ2-7	NA	TGTGCCAGCAGTCGTCAGGGACTAGCTGCCACCTACGAGCAGTACTTC	CASSRQGLAATYEQYF
TRBV28	TRBD2	TRBJ2-7	NA	TGTGCCAGCAGTCCCATCCCGGGACTAGCGGTCTACGAGCAGTACTTC	CASSPIPGLAVYEQYF
TRBV5-6	NA	TRBJ1-2	NA	TGTGCCAGCAGCAAGGGACACTTGCCTAACTATGGCTACACCTTC	CASSKGHLPNYGYTF
TRBV11-2	NA	TRBJ1-1	NA	TGTGCCAGCAGTCCGGACCCCCGGAACACTGAAGCTTTCTTT	CASSPDPRNTEAFF
TRBV7-3	TRBD2	TRBJ2-2	NA	TGTGCCAGCAGCCCTAACAGCGGGGGCACCGGGGAGCTGTTTTTT	CASSPNSGGTGELFF
TRBV24-1	TRBD2	TRBJ2-1	NA	TGTGCCACCAGTGACCCGGGACTAGCGGGTTTTAATGAGCAGTTCTTC	CATSDPGLAGFNEQFF
TRBV6-5	NA	TRBJ2-7	NA	TGTGCCAGCAGACCAGGGAGGCCAGTCGTCTACGAGCAGTACTTC	CASRPGRPVVYEQYF
TRBV6-5	TRBD2	TRBJ2-1	NA	TGTGCCACCCTACCCCAGCTAGCGGGAGTAGGTGAGCAGTTCTTC	CATLPQLAGVGEQFF
TRBV7-2	NA	TRBJ1-1	NA	TGTGCCAGCAGCTTAGATCCGATGCAGGGTGAAGCTTTCTTT	CASSLDPMQGEAFF
TRBV11-1	TRBD2	TRBJ2-7	NA	TGTGCCAGCAGCCACCCAGCGGGAGTCCCCTACGAGCAGTACTTC	CASSHPAGVPYEQYF
TRBV27	NA	TRBJ1-6	NA	TGTGCCAGCAGTTTATGGCCTTCGAATTCACCCCTCCACTTT	CASSLWPSNSPLHF
TRBV5-1	TRBD2	TRBJ2-2	NA	TGCGCCAGCAGCAGAGGACTAGCTGCCGGGGAGCTGTTTTTT	CASSRGLAAGELFF
TRBV9	NA	TRBJ1-4	NA	TGTGCCAGCAGCTCAAGTACTCGACTGTTTTTT	CASSSSTRLFF
TRBV28	NA	TRBJ2-1	NA	TGTGCCAGCGAGGGGGGGAGCAAAGCCGCGGAAAATGAGCAGTTCTTC	CASEGGSKAAENEQFF
TRBV19	NA	TRBJ1-4	once	TGTGCCAGTAGTATATACGAAATACTCGGGTCAGCCGCGATCGATGATGAAAAACTGTTTTTT	CASSIYEILGSAAIDDEKLFF
TRBV11-3	NA	TRBJ1-1	NA	TGTGCCAGCAGCTTAGCCCGGGGGGGAAGCACTGAAGCTTTCTTT	CASSLARGGSTEAFF
TRBV28	TRBD1	TRBJ1-4	few	TGTGCCAGCAGTCCGACAGGGAGTGGGGGAAATGAAAAACTGTTTTTT	CASSPTGSGGNEKLFF
TRBV5-5	TRBD1	TRBJ1-5	NA	TGTGCCAGCAGCGTTGGGACAGGGCAAGGCAATCAGCCCCAGCATTTT	CASSVGTGQGNQPQHF
TRBV27	TRBD2	TRBJ2-1	NA	TGTGCCAGCAGTTTATGGGGTCTAGCGGGATCATACAATGAGCAGTTCTTC	CASSLWGLAGSYNEQFF
TRBV9	TRBD1	TRBJ2-2	NA	TGTGCCAGCCGACGGACAGGGGCCACCGGGGAGCTGTTTTTT	CASRRTGATGELFF
TRBV4-1	TRBD1	TRBJ2-7	NA	TGCGCCAGCAGCCAAGTGGAGACAGGGGTCTACGAGCAGTACTTC	CASSQVETGVYEQYF
TRBV4-1	NA	TRBJ2-5	NA	TGCGCCAGCAGCCAAGCCTATAGTGGGGGAGAGACCCAGTACTTC	CASSQAYSGGETQYF
TRBV3-1/TRBV3-2	NA	TRBJ2-3	NA	TGTGCCAGCAGCCAAGAGGGATACCTTTGGGATACGCAGTATTTT	CASSQEGYLWDTQYF
TRBV7-8	NA	TRBJ2-3	NA	TGTGCCAGCAGCCCAGGACTACTCACAGATACGCAGTATTTT	CASSPGLLTDTQYF
TRBV7-3	NA	TRBJ2-1	NA	TGTGCCAGCAGCCCCGGACGGGGAACGTACAATGAGCAGTTCTTC	CASSPGRGTYNEQFF
TRBV7-3	TRBD1	TRBJ1-2	NA	TGTGCCAGCAGCTTATCCGGGACAGGGGGCTTCGGCTACACCTTC	CASSLSGTGGFGYTF
TRBV10-3	NA	TRBJ1-2	NA	TGTGCCATCAGACCCGAGGGGGGCGACTATGGCTACACCTTC	CAIRPEGGDYGYTF
TRBV30	NA	TRBJ2-4	NA	TGTGCCTGGAGTCCCAGGGACTGGACGTCCAAAAACATTCAGTACTTC	CAWSPRDWTSKNIQYF
TRBV27	TRBD2	TRBJ2-7	NA	TGTGCCAGCAGTGCCACCTTTCGCGGGGGATACGAGCAGTACTTC	CASSATFRGGYEQYF
TRBV7-2	NA	TRBJ2-3	few	TGTGCCAGCAGCCTCATCCCGAGCACAGATACGCAGTATTTT	CASSLIPSTDTQYF
TRBV9	TRBD1	TRBJ1-2	NA	TGTGCCAGCACCACTTGGACAGGGGCTGGCTACACCTTC	CASTTWTGAGYTF
TRBV10-3	TRBD1	TRBJ1-6	NA	TGTGCCATCCAGGGACAGGGGAATTCACCCCTCCACTTT	CAIQGQGNSPLHF
TRBV6-2/TRBV6-3	NA	TRBJ1-5	NA	TGTGCCAGCAGTTACAGGGTCAATCAGCCCCAGCATTTT	CASSYRVNQPQHF
TRBV28	NA	TRBJ1-2	NA	TGTGCCAGCAGTCTTCCAGGGGAGCCTCGGGGCTACACCTTC	CASSLPGEPRGYTF
TRBV6-5	NA	TRBJ2-3	NA	TGTGCCAGCCCCAAGCGGGTAGACGTCGCAGATACGCAGTATTTT	CASPKRVDVADTQYF
TRBV19	TRBD1	TRBJ1-1	NA	TGTGCCAGTATTGATAGGCAGGGGGCGCGGGACACTGAAGCTTTCTTT	CASIDRQGARDTEAFF
TRBV24-1	NA	TRBJ1-2	once	TGTGCCACCAGTGAGGGAGGGACTGACTATGGCTACACCTTC	CATSEGGTDYGYTF
TRBV28	NA	TRBJ1-2	once	TGTGCCAGCAGTCCCTCCAGGATTTCTAACTATGGCTACACCTTC	CASSPSRISNYGYTF
TRBV6-4	TRBD2	TRBJ2-1	NA	TGTGCCAGCAGCCGGACGATGGGACTAGCTGGTTCTGAGCAGTTCTTC	CASSRTMGLAGSEQFF
TRBV7-9	NA	TRBJ2-7	NA	TGTGCCAGCTCTGCGGGAACCACCTACGAGCAGTACTTC	CASSAGTTYEQYF
TRBV2	TRBD2	TRBJ2-7	NA	TGTGCCAGCAGTGCCCTAGCGGGGGGTCCCTACGAGCAGTACTTC	CASSALAGGPYEQYF
TRBV6-4	TRBD2	TRBJ2-1	NA	TGTGCCAGCAGTGAGGAAGCGGGAGCGGGGAATGAGCAGTTCTTC	CASSEEAGAGNEQFF
TRBV7-3	NA	TRBJ1-1	NA	TGTGCCAGCAGCCGACACCACGACACTGAAGCTTTCTTT	CASSRHHDTEAFF
TRBV19	NA	TRBJ2-7	NA	TGTGCCAGTAGTATTGGGGAAGAGCAGTACTTC	CASSIGEEQYF
TRBV6-5	NA	TRBJ2-6	NA	TGTGCCAGCAGTCATCTCGGAGCCAACGTCCTGACTTTC	CASSHLGANVLTF
TRBV24-1	NA	TRBJ1-5	once	TGTGCCACCAGTGAAGACCATAGCAATCAGCCCCAGCATTTT	CATSEDHSNQPQHF
TRBV15	NA	TRBJ1-2	NA	TGTGCCACCAGCAGAGATCGGAACAGGGATGGCTACACCTTC	CATSRDRNRDGYTF
TRBV7-9	NA	TRBJ1-4	NA	TGTGCCAGCAGCCAGACTGTGGCTAATGAAAAACTGTTTTTT	CASSQTVANEKLFF
TRBV2	TRBD1	TRBJ2-7	once	TGTGCCAGCAGGCAACAGGGGGCGGGGGAGCAGTACTTC	CASRQQGAGEQYF
TRBV4-1	TRBD2	TRBJ2-7	NA	TGCGCCAGCAGCCTAACTAGCGGGAAGACTTACGAGCAGTACTTC	CASSLTSGKTYEQYF
TRBV27	TRBD1	TRBJ2-7	NA	TGTGCCAGCAGGGGGGACAGGGGCATTTACGAGCAGTACTTC	CASRGDRGIYEQYF
TRBV15	TRBD2	TRBJ2-7	NA	TGTGCCACCAGCAGAGATTACACGACTAGCGGGAGACACGAGCAGTACTTC	CATSRDYTTSGRHEQYF
TRBV4-1	NA	TRBJ2-3	NA	TGCGCCAGCAGCCAAGATTTTGCGAGGGATACGCAGTATTTT	CASSQDFARDTQYF
TRBV27	NA	TRBJ1-6	NA	TGTGCCAGCAGTCCTACCCGTGTCAGGGATTCACCCCTCCACTTT	CASSPTRVRDSPLHF
TRBV19	TRBD1	TRBJ2-4	once	TGTGCCAGTAGTGTGCTCCCGGGACAGGGGTCCAAAAACATTCAGTACTTC	CASSVLPGQGSKNIQYF
TRBV6-1	NA	TRBJ2-7	NA	TGTGCCAGCAGTGAACGGGGCCGCTGGCAGGGGAGCTACGAGCAGTACTTC	CASSERGRWQGSYEQYF
TRBV19	TRBD2	TRBJ2-2	NA	TGTGCCAGTAGTCCGCGACTAGCGGGAGGCACCGGGGAGCTGTTTTTT	CASSPRLAGGTGELFF